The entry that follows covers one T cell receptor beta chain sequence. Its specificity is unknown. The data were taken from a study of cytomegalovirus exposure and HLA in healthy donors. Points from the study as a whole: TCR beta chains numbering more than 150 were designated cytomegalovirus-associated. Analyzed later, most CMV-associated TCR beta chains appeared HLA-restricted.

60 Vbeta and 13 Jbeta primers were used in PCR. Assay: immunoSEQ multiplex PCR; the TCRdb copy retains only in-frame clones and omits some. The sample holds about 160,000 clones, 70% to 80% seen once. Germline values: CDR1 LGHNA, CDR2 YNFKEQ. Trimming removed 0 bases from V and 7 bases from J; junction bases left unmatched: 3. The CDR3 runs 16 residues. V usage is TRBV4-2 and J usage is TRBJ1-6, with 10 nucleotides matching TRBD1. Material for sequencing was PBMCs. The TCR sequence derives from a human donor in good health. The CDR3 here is CASSQDRGQGNSPLHF. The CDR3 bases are TGTGCCAGCAGCCAAGATAGGGGACAGGGGAATTCACCCCTCCACTTT.